This TCR beta chain is from a study of cytomegalovirus exposure and HLA in healthy donors. Study overall: From donors who were HLA-typed, an early data release held approximately 91 million unique TCRs.

Germline assignment: CDR1 LGHNA and CDR2 YSLEER. V was pared by 4 bases and J by 4 bases, with 8 bases of the junction left unmatched. This CDR3 is built from 16 residues. In the PCR, 60 Vbeta and 13 Jbeta primers were used. Some clones are missing from TCRdb's copy, which holds only in-frame ones; the method was immunoSEQ multiplex PCR. Of more than 95,000 clones listed, around 78% are singletons. V gene TRBV4-3 combines with J gene TRBJ1-1, with TRBD1 matching 11 bases. This sequence originates from a man between 35 and 55 years old in good health and CMV-seronegative. Specimen: PBMCs. CDR3 loop: CASSPRTGGAGTEAFF. The CDR3 DNA reads as TGCGCCAGCAGCCCCCGGACAGGGGGCGCGGGCACTGAAGCTTTCTTT.